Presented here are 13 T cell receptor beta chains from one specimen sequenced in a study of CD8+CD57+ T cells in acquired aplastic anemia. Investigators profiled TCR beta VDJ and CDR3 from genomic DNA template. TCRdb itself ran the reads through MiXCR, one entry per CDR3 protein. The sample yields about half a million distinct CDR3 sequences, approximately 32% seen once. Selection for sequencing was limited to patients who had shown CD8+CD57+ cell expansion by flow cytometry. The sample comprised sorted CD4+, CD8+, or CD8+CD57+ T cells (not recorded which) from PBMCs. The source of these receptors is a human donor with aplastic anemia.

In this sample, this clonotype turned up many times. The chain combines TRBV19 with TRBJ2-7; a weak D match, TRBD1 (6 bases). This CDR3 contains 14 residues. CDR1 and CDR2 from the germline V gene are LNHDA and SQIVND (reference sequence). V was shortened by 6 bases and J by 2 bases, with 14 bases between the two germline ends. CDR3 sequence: CASRPTGTTYEQYF. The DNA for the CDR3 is TGTGCCAGTAGACCCACCGGGACAACCTACGAGCAGTACTTC. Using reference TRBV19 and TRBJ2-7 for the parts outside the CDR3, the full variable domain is DGGITQSPKYLFRKEGQNVTLSCEQNLNHDAMYWYRQDPGQGLRLIYYSQIVNDFQKGDIAEGYSVSREKKESFPLTVTSAQKNPTAFYLCASRPTGTTYEQYFGPGTRLTVT.

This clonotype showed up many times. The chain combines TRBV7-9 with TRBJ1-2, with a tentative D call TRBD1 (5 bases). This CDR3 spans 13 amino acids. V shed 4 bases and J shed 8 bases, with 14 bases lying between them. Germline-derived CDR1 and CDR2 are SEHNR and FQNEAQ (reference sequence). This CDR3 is CASSSGPGKGYTF. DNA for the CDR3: TGTGCCAGCAGCTCTGGGCCAGGGAAGGGCTACACCTTC.

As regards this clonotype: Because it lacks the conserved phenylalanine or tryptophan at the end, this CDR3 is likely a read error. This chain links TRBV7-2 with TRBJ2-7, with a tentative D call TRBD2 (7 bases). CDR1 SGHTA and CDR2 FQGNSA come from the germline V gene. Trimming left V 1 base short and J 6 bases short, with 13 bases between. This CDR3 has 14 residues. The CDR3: CASSLGRGAGEQYS. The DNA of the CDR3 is TGTGCCAGCAGCTTAGGTCGGGGGGCAGGCGAGCAGTACTCC.

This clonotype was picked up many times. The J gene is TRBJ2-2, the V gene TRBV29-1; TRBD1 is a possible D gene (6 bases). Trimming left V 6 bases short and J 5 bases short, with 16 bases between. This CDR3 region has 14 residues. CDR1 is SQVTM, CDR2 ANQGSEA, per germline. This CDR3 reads CSVSGTLDTGELFF. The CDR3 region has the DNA TGCAGCGTATCAGGGACATTGGATACCGGGGAGCTGTTTTTT.

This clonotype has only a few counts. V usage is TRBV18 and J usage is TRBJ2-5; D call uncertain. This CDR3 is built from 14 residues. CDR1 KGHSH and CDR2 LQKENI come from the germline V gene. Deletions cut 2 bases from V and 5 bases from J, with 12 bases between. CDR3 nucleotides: TGTGCCAGCTCACCAAGCGCCCGCCTGGAGACCCAGTACTTC. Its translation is CASSPSARLETQYF.

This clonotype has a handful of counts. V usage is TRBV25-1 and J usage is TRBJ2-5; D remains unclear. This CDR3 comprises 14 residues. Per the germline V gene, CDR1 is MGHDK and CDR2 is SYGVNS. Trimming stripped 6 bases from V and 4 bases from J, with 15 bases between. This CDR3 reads CASSQGLFGETQYF. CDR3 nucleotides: TGTGCCAGCAGCCAAGGGCTATTCGGAGAGACCCAGTACTTC. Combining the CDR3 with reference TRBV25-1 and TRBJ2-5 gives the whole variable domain EADIYQTPRYLVIGTGKKITLECSQTMGHDKMYWYQQDPGMELHLIHYSYGVNSTEKGDLSSESTVSRIRTEHFPLTLESARPSHTSQYLCASSQGLFGETQYFGPGTRLLVL.

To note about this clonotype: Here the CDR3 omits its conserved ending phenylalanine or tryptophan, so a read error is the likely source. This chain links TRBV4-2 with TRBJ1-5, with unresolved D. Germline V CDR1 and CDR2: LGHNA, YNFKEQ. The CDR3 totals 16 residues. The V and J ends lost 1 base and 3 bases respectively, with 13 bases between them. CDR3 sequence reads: CASSQGSDPPNQPQHL. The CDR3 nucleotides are TGTGCCAGCAGCCAAGGCAGCGATCCCCCCAATCAGCCCCAGCATCTT.

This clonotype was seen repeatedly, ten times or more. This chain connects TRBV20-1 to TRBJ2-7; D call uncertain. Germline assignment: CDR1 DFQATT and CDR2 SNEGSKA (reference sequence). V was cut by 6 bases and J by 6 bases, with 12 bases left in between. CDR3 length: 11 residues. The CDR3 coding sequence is TGCAGTGCCCCACGGACCGGCGAGCAGTACTTC. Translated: CSAPRTGEQYF.

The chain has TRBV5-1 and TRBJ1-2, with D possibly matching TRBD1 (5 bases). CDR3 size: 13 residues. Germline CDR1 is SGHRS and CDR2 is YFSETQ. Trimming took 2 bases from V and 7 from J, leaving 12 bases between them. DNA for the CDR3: TGCGCCAGCAGCTTTGGGGCGCGCAGTGGCTACACCTTC. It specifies CASSFGARSGYTF.

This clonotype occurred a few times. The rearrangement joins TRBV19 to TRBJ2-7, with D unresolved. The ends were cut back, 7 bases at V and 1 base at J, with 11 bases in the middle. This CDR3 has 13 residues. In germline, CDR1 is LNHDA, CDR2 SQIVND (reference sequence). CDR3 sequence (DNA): TGTGCCAGTAAACTGGCAGGATCCTACGAGCAGTACTTC. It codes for CASKLAGSYEQYF.

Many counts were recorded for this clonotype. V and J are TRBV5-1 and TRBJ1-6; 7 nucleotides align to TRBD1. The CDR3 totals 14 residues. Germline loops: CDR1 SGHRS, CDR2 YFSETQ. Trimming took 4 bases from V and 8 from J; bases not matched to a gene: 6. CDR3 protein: CASSPGQVDSPLHF. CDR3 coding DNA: TGCGCCAGCAGCCCAGGACAGGTAGATTCACCCCTCCACTTT.

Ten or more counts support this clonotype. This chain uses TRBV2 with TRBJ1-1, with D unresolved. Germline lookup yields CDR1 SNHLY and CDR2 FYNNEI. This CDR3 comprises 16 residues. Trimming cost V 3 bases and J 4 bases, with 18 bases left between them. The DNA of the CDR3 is TGTGCCAGCAGTGAGCACACTGCAAGGAGGCCCACTGAAGCTTTCTTT. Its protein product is CASSEHTARRPTEAFF.

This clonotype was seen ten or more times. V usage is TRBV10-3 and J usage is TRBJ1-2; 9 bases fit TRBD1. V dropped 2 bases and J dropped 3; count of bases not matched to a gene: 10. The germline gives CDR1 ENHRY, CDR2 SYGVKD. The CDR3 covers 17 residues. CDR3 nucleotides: TGTGCCATCAGTGAGACTGGACAGGGGCAATCAGACTATGGCTACACCTTC. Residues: CAISETGQGQSDYGYTF.